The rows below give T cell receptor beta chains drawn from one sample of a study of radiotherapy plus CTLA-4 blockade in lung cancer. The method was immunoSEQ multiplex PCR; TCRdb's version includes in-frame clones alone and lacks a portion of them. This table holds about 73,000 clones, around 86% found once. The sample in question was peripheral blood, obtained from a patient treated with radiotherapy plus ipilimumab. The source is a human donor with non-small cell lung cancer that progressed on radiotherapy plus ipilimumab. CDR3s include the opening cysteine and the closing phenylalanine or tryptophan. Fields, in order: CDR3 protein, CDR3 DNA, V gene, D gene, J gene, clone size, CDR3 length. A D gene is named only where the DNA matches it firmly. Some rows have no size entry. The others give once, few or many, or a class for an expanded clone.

CASSLRGLPGQGSREQYF | TGTGCCAGCTCTCTAAGGGGGCTCCCGGGACAGGGTAGTCGGGAGCAGTACTTC | TRBV18 | TRBD1 | TRBJ2-7 | . | 18
CASSQHQSSYNEQFF | TGCGCCAGCAGCCAACACCAGAGCTCCTACAATGAGCAGTTCTTC | TRBV4-1 | . | TRBJ2-1 | . | 15
CASSPLGGNTIYF | TGCGCCAGCAGTCCCTTGGGCGGAAACACCATATATTTT | TRBV10-1 | . | TRBJ1-3 | . | 13
CASSQEMALGNQPQHF | TGCGCCAGCAGCCAAGAAATGGCTTTAGGCAATCAGCCCCAGCATTTT | TRBV4-1 | . | TRBJ1-5 | . | 16
CASSYVTGPYNEQFF | TGTGCCAGCAGTTATGTGACAGGACCTTACAATGAGCAGTTCTTC | TRBV6-5 | . | TRBJ2-1 | . | 15
CAWAGQGALDTQYF | TGTGCCTGGGCGGGACAGGGGGCGTTGGATACGCAGTATTTT | TRBV30 | TRBD1 | TRBJ2-3 | . | 14
CASSLDRAGAGELFF | TGCGCCAGCAGCTTAGACAGGGCGGGGGCCGGGGAGCTGTTTTTT | TRBV5-1 | . | TRBJ2-2 | . | 15
CASSYSSPVEAFF | TGTGCCAGCAGTTACTCGTCGCCGGTAGAAGCTTTCTTT | TRBV6-6 | . | TRBJ1-1 | . | 13
CSVDSGRSNEQFF | TGCAGCGTTGATAGCGGGAGATCCAATGAGCAGTTCTTC | TRBV29-1 | TRBD2 | TRBJ2-1 | once | 13
CASTYHTGYYEQYF | TGTGCCAGCACCTACCACACGGGCTACTACGAGCAGTACTTC | TRBV28 | . | TRBJ2-7 | . | 14
CASSSRTSGSSYNEQFF | TGTGCCAGCAGCTCTCGGACTAGCGGGAGCTCCTACAATGAGCAGTTCTTC | TRBV9 | TRBD2 | TRBJ2-1 | . | 17
CAWSVREKLFF | TGTGCCTGGAGTGTGAGGGAAAAACTGTTTTTT | TRBV30 | . | TRBJ1-4 | . | 11
CASSRTPDRSEQFF | TGCGCCAGCAGCCGAACACCTGACAGGTCTGAGCAGTTCTTC | TRBV4-1 | . | TRBJ2-1 | . | 14
CASSMTYNEQFF | TGTGCCAGCAGCATGACCTACAATGAGCAGTTCTTC | TRBV7-9 | . | TRBJ2-1 | . | 12
CASNAGTSGTDTQYF | TGTGCCAGTAACGCCGGGACTAGCGGCACAGATACGCAGTATTTT | TRBV19 | TRBD2 | TRBJ2-3 | . | 15
CSVELGYGYTF | TGCAGCGTTGAATTGGGGTATGGCTACACCTTC | TRBV29-1 | . | TRBJ1-2 | . | 11
CASSLANGVTQYF | TGTGCCAGCAGCTTGGCCAACGGGGTGACGCAGTATTTT | TRBV5-6 | . | TRBJ2-3 | . | 13
CASSYGGRAFEQYF | TGTGCCAGCAGTTACGGCGGGAGGGCCTTCGAGCAGTACTTC | TRBV6-6 | TRBD2 | TRBJ2-7 | . | 14
CASSQTENEKLFF | TGCGCCAGCAGCCAAACAGAGAATGAAAAACTGTTTTTT | TRBV4-1 | . | TRBJ1-4 | . | 13
CASSKLGQGGAGELFF | TGCGCCAGCAGCAAGCTGGGGCAGGGCGGCGCCGGGGAGCTGTTTTTT | TRBV5-1 | . | TRBJ2-2 | . | 16
CASSTSGSFNEQYF | TGTGCCAGCAGCACTAGCGGGAGCTTCAACGAGCAGTACTTC | TRBV2 | TRBD2 | TRBJ2-7 | few | 14
CASSHPAGGGLAYNEQFF | TGTGCCAGCAGCCACCCAGCGGGAGGAGGGTTGGCTTACAATGAGCAGTTCTTC | TRBV9 | TRBD2 | TRBJ2-1 | . | 18
CAWTTPINTEAFF | TGTGCCTGGACCACACCCATTAACACTGAAGCTTTCTTT | TRBV30 | . | TRBJ1-1 | . | 13
CASSPLGPEAFF | TGTGCCAGCAGCCCCTTAGGGCCTGAAGCTTTCTTT | TRBV7-9 | . | TRBJ1-1 | . | 12
CASSYVSPTDTQYF | TGTGCCAGCAGTTACGTTTCACCCACAGATACGCAGTATTTT | TRBV6-6 | . | TRBJ2-3 | . | 14
CASSQVETLGAGELFF | TGCGCCAGCAGCCAAGTGGAAACTCTCGGGGCCGGGGAGCTGTTTTTT | TRBV4-1 | . | TRBJ2-2 | . | 16
CASSVIGGEDEQFF | TGTGCCAGCAGTGTGATAGGGGGGGAGGATGAGCAGTTCTTC | TRBV6-1 | . | TRBJ2-1 | . | 14